This entry concerns a single T cell receptor (beta chain). Its cognate antigen is unknown. In the authors' methods: Filtering differed because ImmunoSEQ produced junction-only sequences that carried no quality scores. Data came from immunoSEQ multiplex PCR; TCRdb stores just in-frame clones and leaves some out. Clonal size and the V and J genes are those of that table, whereas D and trimming came from the DNA. Of about 2.1 million clones listed, about 93% are singletons. This CDR3 region has 16 residues. Trimming removed 4 bases from V and 2 bases from J; junction bases left unmatched: 11. From germline, CDR1 is MDHEN and CDR2 SYDVKM. These data are taken from a study of shared clonotypes between healthy human individuals. Whole-study findings and limits: At large depth, rarefaction still showed sorted-subset sequencing to be incomplete.

In the naive CD8 group, cells lacked CD45RO and were positively selected for CCR7, so terminally differentiated effector memory CD45RA+ cells were left out. The study enrolled healthy HIV-negative adults without recent acute infections or vaccinations as donors. Sequencing was carried out using naive CD8+ T cells from PBMCs. The V call is TRBV28, the J call TRBJ2-7; 7 bases agree with TRBD1. The source is a man aged 18 to 30 in good health. Some clones in this sample may be carry-over from other donors' samples. DNA for the CDR3: TGTGCCAGCAGTTCCCCAGCTGAGGGACAGCCCTACGAGCAGTACTTC. This encodes CASSSPAEGQPYEQYF. Together with reference TRBV28 and TRBJ2-7, the CDR3 gives the full variable domain: DVKVTQSSRYLVKRTGEKVFLECVQDMDHENMFWYRQDPGLGLRLIYFSYDVKMKEKGDIPEGYSVSREKKERFSLILESASTNQTSMYLCASSSPAEGQPYEQYFGPGTRLTVT.